The T cell receptor beta chain described here comes from a study of cytomegalovirus exposure and HLA in healthy donors. Findings and limits, study-wide: Roughly even sequencing depth across donors was the assumption behind the presence/absence analyses. Later, an analysis showed that TCR beta chains associated with HLA were more clonally expanded than others that were equally common. Later analysis demonstrated an association between a missense DCLRE1C variant and TCR beta V- and J-gene trimming.

A word on this clone: Its specificity is unknown.

CDR1 is SGHRS and CDR2 is YFSETQ in the germline V gene. CDR3 length: 13 residues. Trimming took 9 bases from V and 5 from J, leaving 12 bases between them. The study ran its PCR with 60 Vbeta and 13 Jbeta primers. The assay was immunoSEQ multiplex PCR, and TCRdb's table has in-frame clones only and misses some. The data hold around 190,000 clones, with over 75% observed a single time. The chain employs TRBV5-1 and TRBJ1-6, with D hard to call. The TCR originated in a woman aged 25 to 39 in good health and CMV-seronegative. The sequenced sample consisted of PBMCs. The CDR3 coding sequence is TGCGCCACCCAGGAAGAAGATAATTCACCCCTCCACTTT. This sequence encodes CATQEEDNSPLHF.